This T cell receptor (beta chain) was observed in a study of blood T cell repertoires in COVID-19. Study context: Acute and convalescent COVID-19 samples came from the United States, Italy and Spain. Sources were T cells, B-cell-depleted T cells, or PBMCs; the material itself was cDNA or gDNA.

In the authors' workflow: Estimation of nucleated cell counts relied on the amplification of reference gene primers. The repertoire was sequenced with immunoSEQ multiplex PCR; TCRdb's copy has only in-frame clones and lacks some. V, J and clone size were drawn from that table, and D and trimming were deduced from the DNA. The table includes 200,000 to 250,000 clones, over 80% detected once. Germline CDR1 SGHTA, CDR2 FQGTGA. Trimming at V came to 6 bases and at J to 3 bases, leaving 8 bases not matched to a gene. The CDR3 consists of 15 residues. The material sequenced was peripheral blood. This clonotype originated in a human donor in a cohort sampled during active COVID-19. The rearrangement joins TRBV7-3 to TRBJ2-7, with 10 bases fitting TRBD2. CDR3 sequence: CASRGRLAGFYEQYF. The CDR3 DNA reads TGTGCCAGCAGAGGCCGACTAGCGGGTTTCTACGAGCAGTACTTC.